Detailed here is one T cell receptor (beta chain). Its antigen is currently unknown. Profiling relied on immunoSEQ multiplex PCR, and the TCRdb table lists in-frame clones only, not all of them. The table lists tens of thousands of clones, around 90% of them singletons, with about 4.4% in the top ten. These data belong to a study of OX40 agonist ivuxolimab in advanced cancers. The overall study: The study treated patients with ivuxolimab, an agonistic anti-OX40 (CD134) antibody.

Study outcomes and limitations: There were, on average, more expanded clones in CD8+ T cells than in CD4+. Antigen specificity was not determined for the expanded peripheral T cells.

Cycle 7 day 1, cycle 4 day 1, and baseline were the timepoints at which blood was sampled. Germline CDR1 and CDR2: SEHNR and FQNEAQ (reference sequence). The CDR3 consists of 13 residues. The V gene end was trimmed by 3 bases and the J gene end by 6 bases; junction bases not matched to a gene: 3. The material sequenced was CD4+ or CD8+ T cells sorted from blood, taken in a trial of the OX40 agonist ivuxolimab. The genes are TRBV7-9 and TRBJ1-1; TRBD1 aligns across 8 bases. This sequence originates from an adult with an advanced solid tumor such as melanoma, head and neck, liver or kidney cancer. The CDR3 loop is CASSFVQGAEAFF. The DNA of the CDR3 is TGTGCCAGCAGCTTTGTACAGGGGGCTGAAGCTTTCTTT. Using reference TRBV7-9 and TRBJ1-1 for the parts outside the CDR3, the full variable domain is DTGVSQNPRHKITKRGQNVTFRCDPISEHNRLYWYRQTLGQGPEFLTYFQNEAQLEKSRLLSDRFSAERPKGSFSTLEIQRTEQGDSAMYLCASSFVQGAEAFFGQGTRLTVV.